The sequence of this T cell receptor (beta chain) was determined in a study of OX40 agonist ivuxolimab in advanced cancers. At the level of the study: The study reported partial responses in three patients: one hepatocellular carcinoma, two cutaneous melanoma. Study observations and caveats: The CD4+ and CD8+ T cells in the blood had expanded clonally by week 6 at 0.1 to 3.0 mg/kg. Undetermined was the antigen specificity of the expanded peripheral T cells.

Autoimmune disease history or systemic immunosuppression led to patients being barred. On this clone: Its target is unknown.

The protocol was immunoSEQ multiplex PCR, while the TCRdb copy is restricted to in-frame clones and leaves out a portion. This sample has more than 40,000 clones, with over 65% found just once. Germline V gene data show CDR1 as SGHAT and CDR2 as FQNNGV. The CDR3 runs 14 residues. V lost 1 base and J 7 bases, leaving 11 bases between the germline ends. The rearrangement uses TRBV11-2 and TRBJ2-4; TRBD2 is a possible D gene (5 bases). The source was CD4+ or CD8+ T cells sorted from blood, collected in a trial of the OX40 agonist ivuxolimab. The receptor was isolated from an adult with an advanced solid tumor such as melanoma, head and neck, liver or kidney cancer. The CDR3 DNA is TGTGCCAGCAGCTTAGGTCTAGCCGGTAACATTCAGTACTTC. Its protein product is CASSLGLAGNIQYF.